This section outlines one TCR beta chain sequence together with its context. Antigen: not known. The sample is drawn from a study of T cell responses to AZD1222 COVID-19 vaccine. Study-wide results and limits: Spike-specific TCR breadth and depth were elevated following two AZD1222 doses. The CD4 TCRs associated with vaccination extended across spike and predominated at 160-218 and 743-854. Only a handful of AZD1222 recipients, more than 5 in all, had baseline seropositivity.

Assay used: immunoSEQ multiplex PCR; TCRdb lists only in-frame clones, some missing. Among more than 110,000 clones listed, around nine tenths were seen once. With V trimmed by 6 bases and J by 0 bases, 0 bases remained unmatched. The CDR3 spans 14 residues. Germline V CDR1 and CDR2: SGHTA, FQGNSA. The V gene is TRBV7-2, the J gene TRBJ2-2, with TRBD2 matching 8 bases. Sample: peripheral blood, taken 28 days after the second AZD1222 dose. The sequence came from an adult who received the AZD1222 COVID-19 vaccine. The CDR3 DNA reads TGTGCCAGCAGGCGGGGGGCGAACACCGGGGAGCTGTTTTTT. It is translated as CASRRGANTGELFF.